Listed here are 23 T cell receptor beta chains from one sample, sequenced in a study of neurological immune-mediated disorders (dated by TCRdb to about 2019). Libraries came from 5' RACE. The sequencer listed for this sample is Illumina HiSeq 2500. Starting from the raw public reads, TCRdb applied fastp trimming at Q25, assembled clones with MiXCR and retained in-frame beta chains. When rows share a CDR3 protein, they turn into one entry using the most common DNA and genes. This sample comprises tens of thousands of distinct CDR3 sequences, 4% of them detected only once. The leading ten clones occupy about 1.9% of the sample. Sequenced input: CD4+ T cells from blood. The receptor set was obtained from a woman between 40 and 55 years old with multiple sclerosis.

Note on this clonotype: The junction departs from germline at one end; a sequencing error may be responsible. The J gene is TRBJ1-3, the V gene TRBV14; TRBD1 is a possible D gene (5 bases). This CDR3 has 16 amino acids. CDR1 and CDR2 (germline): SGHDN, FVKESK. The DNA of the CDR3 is TGTGTCAGCAGCCTTCTCGACAGACCTCATGGAAACACCATATATTTT. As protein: CVSSLLDRPHGNTIYF.

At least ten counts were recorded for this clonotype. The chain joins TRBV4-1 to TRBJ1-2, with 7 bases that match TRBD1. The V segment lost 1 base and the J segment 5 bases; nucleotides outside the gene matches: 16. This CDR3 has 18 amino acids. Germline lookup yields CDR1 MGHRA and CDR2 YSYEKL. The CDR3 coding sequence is TGCGCCAGCAGCCAAGCCCTCGGCCCGAGACAGGGCATTTATGGCTACACCTTC. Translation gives CASSQALGPRQGIYGYTF.

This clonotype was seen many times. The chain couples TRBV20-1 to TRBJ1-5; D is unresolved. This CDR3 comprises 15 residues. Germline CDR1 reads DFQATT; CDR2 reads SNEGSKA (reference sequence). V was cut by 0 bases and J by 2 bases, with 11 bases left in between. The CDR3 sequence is CSARDSGDGNQPQHF. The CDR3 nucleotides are TGCAGTGCTAGAGATTCGGGCGATGGCAATCAGCCCCAGCATTTT.

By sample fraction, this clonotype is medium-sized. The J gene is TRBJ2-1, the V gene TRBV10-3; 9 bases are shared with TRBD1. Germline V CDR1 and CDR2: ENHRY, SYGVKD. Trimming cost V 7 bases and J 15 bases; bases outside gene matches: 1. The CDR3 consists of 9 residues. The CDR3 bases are TGTGCCATCACGGACAGGGGGTTCTTC. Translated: CAITDRGFF.

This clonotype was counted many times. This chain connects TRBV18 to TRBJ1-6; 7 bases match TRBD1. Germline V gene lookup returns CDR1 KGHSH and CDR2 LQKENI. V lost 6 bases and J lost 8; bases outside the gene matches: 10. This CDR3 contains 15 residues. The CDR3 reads CASSLDRWADSPLHF. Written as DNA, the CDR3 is TGTGCCAGCTCTCTGGACAGGTGGGCGGATTCACCCCTCCACTTT.

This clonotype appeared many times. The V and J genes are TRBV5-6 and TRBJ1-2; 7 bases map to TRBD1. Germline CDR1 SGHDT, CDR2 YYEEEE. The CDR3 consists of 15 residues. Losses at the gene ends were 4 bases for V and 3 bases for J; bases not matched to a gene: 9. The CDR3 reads CASSLIGGKDYGYTF. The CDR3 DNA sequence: TGTGCCAGCAGCCTGATAGGGGGCAAGGACTATGGCTACACCTTC.

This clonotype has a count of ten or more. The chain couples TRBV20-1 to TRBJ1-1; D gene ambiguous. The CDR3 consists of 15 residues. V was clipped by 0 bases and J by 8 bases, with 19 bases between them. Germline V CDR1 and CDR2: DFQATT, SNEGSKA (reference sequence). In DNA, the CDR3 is TGCAGTGCTAGAGATACAGCTTCGATAGGATGGGAAGCTTTCTTT. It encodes CSARDTASIGWEAFF.

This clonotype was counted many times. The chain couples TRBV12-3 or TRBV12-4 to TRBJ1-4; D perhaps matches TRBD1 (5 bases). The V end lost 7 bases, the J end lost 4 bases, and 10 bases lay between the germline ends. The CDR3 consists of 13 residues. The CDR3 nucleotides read TGTGCCAGCACCCCAGGGTTTAATGAAAAACTGTTTTTT. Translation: CASTPGFNEKLFF.

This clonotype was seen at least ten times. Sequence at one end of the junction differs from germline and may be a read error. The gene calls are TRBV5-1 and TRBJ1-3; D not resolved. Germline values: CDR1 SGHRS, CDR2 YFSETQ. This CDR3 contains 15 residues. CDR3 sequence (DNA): TGCGCCAGCACCTTGGGGTGGGCGAGGAGTGAGACCATATATTTT. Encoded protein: CASTLGWARSETIYF.

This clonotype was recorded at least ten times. CDR3 nucleotide sequence: TGCAGTGCTAGCTTAGCCAGGAAGACCCAGTACTTC. Translated: CSASLARKTQYF. J is TRBJ2-5 and V is TRBV20-1; D remains ambiguous. CDR1 DFQATT and CDR2 SNEGSKA come from the germline V gene (reference sequence). CDR3 length: 12 amino acids. The V and J ends lost 3 bases and 6 bases respectively, with 11 bases between them.

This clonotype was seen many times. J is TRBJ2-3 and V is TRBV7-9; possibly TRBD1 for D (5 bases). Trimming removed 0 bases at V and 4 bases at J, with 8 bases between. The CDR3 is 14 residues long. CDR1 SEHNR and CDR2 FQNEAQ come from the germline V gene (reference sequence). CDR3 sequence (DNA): TGTGCCAGCAGCTTAGCAGGGGTCCCAGATACGCAGTATTTT. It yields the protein CASSLAGVPDTQYF. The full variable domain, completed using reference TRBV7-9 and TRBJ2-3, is DTGVSQNPRHKITKRGQNVTFRCDPISEHNRLYWYRQTLGQGPEFLTYFQNEAQLEKSRLLSDRFSAERPKGSFSTLEIQRTEQGDSAMYLCASSLAGVPDTQYFGPGTRLTVL.

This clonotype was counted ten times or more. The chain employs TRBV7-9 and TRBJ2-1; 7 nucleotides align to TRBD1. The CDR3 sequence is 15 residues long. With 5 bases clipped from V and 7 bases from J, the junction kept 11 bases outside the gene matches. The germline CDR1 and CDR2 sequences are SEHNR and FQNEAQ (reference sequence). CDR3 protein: CASSVKGGPGNEQFF. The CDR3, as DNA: TGTGCCAGCAGCGTTAAAGGGGGCCCGGGGAATGAGCAGTTCTTC. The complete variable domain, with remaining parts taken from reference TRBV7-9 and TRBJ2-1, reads DTGVSQNPRHKITKRGQNVTFRCDPISEHNRLYWYRQTLGQGPEFLTYFQNEAQLEKSRLLSDRFSAERPKGSFSTLEIQRTEQGDSAMYLCASSVKGGPGNEQFFGPGTRLTVL.

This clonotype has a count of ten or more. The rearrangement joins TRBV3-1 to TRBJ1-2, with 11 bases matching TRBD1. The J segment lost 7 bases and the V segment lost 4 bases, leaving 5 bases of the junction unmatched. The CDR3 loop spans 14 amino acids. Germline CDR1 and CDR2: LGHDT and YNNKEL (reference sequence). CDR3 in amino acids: CASSRTGGESGYTF. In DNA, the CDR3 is TGTGCCAGCAGCCGGACAGGGGGCGAAAGTGGCTACACCTTC. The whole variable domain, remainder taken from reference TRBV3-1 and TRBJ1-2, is DTAVSQTPKYLVTQMGNDKSIKCEQNLGHDTMYWYKQDSKKFLKIMFSYNNKELIINETVPNRFSPKSPDKAHLNLHINSLELGDSAVYFCASSRTGGESGYTFGSGTRLTVV.

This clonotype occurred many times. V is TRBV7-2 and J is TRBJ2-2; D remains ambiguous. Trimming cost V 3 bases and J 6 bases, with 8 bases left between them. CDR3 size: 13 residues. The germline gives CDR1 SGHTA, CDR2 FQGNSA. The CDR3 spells CASSLDEAGELFF. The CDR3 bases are TGTGCCAGCAGCTTGGACGAGGCCGGGGAGCTGTTTTTT.

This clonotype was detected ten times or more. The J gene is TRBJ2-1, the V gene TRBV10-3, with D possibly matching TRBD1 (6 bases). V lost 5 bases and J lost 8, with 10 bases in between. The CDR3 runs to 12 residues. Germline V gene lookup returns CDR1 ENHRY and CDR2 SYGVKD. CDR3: CAISTQGYEQFF. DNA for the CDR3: TGTGCCATCAGTACACAGGGTTATGAGCAGTTCTTC.

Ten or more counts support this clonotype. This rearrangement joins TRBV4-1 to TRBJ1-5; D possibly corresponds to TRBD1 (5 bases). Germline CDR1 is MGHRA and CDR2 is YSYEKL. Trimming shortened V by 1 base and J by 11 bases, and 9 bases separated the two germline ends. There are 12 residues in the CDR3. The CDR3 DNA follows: TGCGCCAGCAGCCAAGGGGGGGGGGCCCAGCATTTT. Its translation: CASSQGGGAQHF.

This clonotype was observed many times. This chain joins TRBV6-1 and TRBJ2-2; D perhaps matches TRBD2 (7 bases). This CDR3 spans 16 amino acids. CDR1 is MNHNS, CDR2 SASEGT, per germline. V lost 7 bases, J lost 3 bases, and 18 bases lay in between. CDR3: CASTLGGGAYTGELFF. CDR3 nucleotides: TGTGCCAGCACCCTAGGGGGGGGGGCCTACACCGGGGAGCTGTTTTTT.

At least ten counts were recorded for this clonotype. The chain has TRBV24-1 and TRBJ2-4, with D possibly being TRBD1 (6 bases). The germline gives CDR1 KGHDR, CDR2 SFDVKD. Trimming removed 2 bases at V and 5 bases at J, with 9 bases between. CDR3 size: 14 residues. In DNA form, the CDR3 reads TGTGCCACCAGTGATTCCAGACAGGAAAACATTCAGTACTTC. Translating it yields CATSDSRQENIQYF.

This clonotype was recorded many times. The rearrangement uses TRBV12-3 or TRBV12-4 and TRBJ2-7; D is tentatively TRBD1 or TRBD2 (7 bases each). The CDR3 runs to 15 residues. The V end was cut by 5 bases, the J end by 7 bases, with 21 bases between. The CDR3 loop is CASSQGGVGWREQYF. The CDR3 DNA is TGTGCCAGCAGTCAGGGGGGGGTAGGGTGGAGAGAGCAGTACTTC.

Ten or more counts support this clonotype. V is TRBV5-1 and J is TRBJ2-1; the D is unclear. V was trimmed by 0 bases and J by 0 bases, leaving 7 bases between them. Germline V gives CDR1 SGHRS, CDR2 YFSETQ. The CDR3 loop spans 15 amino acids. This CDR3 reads CASSLGPSSYNEQFF. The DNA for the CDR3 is TGCGCCAGCAGCTTGGGGCCGAGCTCCTACAATGAGCAGTTCTTC.

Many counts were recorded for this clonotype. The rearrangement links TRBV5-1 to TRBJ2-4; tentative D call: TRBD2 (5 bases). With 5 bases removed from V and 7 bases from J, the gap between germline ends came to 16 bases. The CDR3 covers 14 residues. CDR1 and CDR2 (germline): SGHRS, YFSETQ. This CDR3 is CASSSTGVGNIQYF. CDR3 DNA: TGCGCCAGCAGTTCCACCGGGGTCGGGAACATTCAGTACTTC.

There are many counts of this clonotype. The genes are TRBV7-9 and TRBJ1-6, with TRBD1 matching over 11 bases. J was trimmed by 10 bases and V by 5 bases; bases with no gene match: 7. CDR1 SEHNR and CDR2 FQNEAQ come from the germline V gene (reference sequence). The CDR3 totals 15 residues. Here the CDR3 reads CASSRVGDRGSPLHF. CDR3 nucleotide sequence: TGTGCCAGCAGCCGGGTGGGGGACAGGGGGTCACCCCTCCACTTT.

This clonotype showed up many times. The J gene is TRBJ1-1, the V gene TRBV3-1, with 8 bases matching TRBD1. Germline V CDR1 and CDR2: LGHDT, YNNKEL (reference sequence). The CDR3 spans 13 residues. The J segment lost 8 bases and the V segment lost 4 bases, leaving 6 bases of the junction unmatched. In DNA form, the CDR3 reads TGTGCCAGCAGCCGGGCAGGGGGCGTGGAAGCTTTCTTT. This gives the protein CASSRAGGVEAFF.